The sequence of this T cell receptor beta chain was determined in a study of radiotherapy plus CTLA-4 blockade in lung cancer. Whole-study results and caveats: Early blood T cell clone dynamics, with interferon-beta, were reported to best predict response. Radiotherapy with ipilimumab was followed by blood expansion of tumor-derived clones.

This clone was seen once. As yet, its antigen is unknown. Chemo-refractory metastatic non-small-cell lung cancer patients were treated with focal radiation plus CTLA-4 blockade with ipilimumab. Trimming removed 0 bases from V and 2 bases from J; junction bases left unmatched: 4. Germline V CDR1 and CDR2: ENHRY, SYGVKD. The CDR3 runs to 16 residues. This table comes from immunoSEQ multiplex PCR, and its TCRdb copy is limited to in-frame clones, with some not included. The sample holds roughly 50,000 clones, roughly 90% seen once. J is TRBJ2-1 and V is TRBV10-3, with TRBD1 matching over 7 bases. The sequencing here drew on peripheral blood, taken from a patient treated with radiotherapy plus ipilimumab. The sequence derives from a human donor with non-small cell lung cancer that progressed on radiotherapy plus ipilimumab. Some clones in this sample may be carry-over from other donors' samples. Here the CDR3 DNA reads TGTGCCATCAGTGAGTCAGGGGGCCCTGCCTACAATGAGCAGTTCTTC. Protein sequence: CAISESGGPAYNEQFF.